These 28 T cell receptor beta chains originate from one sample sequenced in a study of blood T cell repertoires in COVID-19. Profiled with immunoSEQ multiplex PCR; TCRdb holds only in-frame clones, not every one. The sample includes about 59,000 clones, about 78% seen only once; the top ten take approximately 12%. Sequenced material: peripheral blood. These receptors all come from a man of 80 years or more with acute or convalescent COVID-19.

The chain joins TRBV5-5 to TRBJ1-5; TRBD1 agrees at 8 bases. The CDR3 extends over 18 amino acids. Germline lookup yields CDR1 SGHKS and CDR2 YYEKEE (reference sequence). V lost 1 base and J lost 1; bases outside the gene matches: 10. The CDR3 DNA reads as TGTGCCAGCAGCTTGAGTCCCCCAGGGGGCGGAAGCAATCAGCCCCAGCATTTT. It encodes CASSLSPPGGGSNQPQHF.

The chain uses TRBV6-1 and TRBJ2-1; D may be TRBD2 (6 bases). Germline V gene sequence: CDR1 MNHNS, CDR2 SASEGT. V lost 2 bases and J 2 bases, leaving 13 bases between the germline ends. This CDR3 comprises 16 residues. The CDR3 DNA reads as TGTGCCAGCAGTGAAACGGGGCGGACTACCTACAATGAGCAGTTCTTC. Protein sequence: CASSETGRTTYNEQFF.

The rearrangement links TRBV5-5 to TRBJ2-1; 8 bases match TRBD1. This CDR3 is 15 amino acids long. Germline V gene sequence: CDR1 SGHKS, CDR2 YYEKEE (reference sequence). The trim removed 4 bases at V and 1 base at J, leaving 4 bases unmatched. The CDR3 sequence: CASSGQGGSYNEQFF. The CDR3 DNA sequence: TGTGCCAGCAGCGGACAGGGTGGTTCCTACAATGAGCAGTTCTTC.

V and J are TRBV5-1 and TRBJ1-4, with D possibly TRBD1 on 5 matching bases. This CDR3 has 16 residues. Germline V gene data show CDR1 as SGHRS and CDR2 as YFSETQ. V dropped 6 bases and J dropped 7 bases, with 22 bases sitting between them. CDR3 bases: TGCGCCAGCACCGTGGAGGGGATAAGCGCTGGTGAAAAACTGTTTTTT. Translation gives CASTVEGISAGEKLFF.

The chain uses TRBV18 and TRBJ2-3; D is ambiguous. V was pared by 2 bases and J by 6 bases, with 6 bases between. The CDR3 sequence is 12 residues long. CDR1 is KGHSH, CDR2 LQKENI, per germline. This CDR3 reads CASSPDRDTQYF. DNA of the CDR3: TGTGCCAGCTCACCAGATCGGGATACGCAGTATTTT. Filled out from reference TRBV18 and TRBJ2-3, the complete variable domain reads NAGVMQNPRHLVRRRGQEARLRCSPMKGHSHVYWYRQLPEEGLKFMVYLQKENIIDESGMPKERFSAEFPKEGPSILRIQQVVRGDSAAYFCASSPDRDTQYFGPGTRLTVL.

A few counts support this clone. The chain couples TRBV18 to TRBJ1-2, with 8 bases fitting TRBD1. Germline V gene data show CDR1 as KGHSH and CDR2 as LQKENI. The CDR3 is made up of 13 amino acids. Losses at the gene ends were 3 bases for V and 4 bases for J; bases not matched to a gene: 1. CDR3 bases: TGTGCCAGCTCACCGGGGACAGGCTATGGCTACACCTTC. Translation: CASSPGTGYGYTF.

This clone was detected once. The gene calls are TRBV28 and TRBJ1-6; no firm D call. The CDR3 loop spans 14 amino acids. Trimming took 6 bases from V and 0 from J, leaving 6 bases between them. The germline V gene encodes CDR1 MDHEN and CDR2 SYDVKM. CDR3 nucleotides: TGTGCCAGCAGAGTTAGCTCCTATAATTCACCCCTCCACTTT. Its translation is CASRVSSYNSPLHF.

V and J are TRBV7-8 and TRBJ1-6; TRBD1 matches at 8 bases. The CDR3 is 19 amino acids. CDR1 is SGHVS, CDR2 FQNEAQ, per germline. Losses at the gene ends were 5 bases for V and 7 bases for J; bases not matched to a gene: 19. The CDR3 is CASSNRQGPATRPNSPLHF. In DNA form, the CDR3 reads TGTGCCAGCAGCAATCGACAGGGGCCAGCAACAAGGCCCAATTCACCCCTCCACTTT.

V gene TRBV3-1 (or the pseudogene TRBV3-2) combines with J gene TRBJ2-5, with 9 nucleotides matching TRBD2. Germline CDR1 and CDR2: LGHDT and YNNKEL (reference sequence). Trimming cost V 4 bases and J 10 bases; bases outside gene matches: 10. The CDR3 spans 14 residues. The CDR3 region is CASSPGLARGFQYF. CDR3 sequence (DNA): TGTGCCAGCAGCCCAGGACTAGCGAGGGGGTTCCAGTACTTC.

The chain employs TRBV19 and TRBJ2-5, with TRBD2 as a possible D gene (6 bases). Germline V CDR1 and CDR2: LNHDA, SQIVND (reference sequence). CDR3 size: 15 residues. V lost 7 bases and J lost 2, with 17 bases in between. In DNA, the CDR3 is TGTGCCAGTAAATCAGGCGGGACGGGTCAAGAGACCCAGTACTTC. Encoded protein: CASKSGGTGQETQYF.

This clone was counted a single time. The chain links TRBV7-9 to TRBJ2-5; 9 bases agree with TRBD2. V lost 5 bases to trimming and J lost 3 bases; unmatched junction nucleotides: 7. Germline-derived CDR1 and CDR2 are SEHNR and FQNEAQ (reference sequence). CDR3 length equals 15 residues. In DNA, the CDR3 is TGTGCCAGCAGCCAAGGGACTAGCAGGAAAGAGACCCAGTACTTC. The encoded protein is CASSQGTSRKETQYF.

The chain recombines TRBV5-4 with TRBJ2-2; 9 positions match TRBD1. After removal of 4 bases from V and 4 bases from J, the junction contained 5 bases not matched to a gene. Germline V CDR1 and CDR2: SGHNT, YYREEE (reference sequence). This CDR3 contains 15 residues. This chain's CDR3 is CASSPRQGGTGELFF. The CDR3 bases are TGTGCCAGCAGCCCTCGACAGGGGGGCACCGGGGAGCTGTTTTTT.

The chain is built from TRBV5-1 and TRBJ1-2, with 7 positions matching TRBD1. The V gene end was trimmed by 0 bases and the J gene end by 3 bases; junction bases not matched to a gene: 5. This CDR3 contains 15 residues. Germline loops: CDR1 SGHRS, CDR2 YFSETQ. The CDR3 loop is CASSLEGGQDYGYTF. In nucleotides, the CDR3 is TGCGCCAGCAGCTTGGAGGGTGGACAGGACTATGGCTACACCTTC.

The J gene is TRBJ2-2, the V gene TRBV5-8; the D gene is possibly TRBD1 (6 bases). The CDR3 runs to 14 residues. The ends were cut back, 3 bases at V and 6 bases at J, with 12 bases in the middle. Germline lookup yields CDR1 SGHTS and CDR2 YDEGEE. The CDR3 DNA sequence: TGTGCCAGCAGCTACCGGACAGTGGCCGGGGAGCTGTTTTTT. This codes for CASSYRTVAGELFF.

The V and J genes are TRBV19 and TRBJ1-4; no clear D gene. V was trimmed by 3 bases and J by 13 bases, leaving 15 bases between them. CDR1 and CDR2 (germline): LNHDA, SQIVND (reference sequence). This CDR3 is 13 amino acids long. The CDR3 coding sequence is TGTGCCAGTAGTATTGTGGTCAAGATCGGACTGTTTTTT. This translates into CASSIVVKIGLFF.

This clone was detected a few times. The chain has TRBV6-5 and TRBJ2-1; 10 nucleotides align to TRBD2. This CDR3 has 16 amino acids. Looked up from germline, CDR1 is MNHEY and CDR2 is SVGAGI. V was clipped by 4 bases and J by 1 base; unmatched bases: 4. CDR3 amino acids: CASSSVLAGSYNEQFF. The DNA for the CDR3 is TGTGCCAGCAGTTCTGTACTAGCGGGGTCCTACAATGAGCAGTTCTTC.

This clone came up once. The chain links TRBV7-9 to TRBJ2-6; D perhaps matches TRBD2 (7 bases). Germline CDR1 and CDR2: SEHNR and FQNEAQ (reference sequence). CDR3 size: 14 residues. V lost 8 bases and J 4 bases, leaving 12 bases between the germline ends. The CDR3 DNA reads TGTGCCAGCGCGGGGGCCGCCGGGGCCAACGTCCTGACTTTC. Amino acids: CASAGAAGANVLTF.

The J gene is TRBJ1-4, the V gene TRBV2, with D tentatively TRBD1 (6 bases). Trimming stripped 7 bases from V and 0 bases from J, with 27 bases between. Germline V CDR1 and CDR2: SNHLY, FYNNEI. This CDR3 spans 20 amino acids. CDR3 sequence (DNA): TGTGCCAGCATGGGCTGGGAAAGGGCAGGGGAAGGTCCAACTAATGAAAAACTGTTTTTT. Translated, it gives CASMGWERAGEGPTNEKLFF.

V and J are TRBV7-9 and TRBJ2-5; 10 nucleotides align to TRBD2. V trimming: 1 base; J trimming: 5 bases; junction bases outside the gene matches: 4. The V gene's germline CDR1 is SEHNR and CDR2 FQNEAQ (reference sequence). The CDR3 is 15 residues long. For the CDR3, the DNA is TGTGCCAGCAGCTTAGAGCGGGGGGGCCCTGAGACCCAGTACTTC. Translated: CASSLERGGPETQYF.

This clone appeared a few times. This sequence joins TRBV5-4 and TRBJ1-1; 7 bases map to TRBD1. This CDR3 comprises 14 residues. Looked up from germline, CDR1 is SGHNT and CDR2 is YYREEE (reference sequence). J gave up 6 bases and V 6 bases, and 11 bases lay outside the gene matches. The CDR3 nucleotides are TGTGCCAGCACCCTGACAGGGCGGGGGGCTGAAGCTTTCTTT. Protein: CASTLTGRGAEAFF.

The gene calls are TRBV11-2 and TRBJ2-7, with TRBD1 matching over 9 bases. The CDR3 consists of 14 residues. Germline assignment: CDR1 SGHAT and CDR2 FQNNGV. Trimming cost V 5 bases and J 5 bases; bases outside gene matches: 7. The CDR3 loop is CASSLGTGIHEQYF. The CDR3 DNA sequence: TGTGCCAGCAGCCTCGGGACAGGGATACACGAGCAGTACTTC.

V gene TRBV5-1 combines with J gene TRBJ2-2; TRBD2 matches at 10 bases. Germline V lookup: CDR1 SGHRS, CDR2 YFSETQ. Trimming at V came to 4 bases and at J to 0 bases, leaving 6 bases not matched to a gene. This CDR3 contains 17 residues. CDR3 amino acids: CASSGTSANSNTGELFF. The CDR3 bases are TGCGCCAGCAGCGGGACTAGCGCGAATTCGAACACCGGGGAGCTGTTTTTT.

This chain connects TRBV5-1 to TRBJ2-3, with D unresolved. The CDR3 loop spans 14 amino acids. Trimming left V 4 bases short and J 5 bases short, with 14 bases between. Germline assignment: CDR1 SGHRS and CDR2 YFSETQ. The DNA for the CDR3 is TGCGCCAGCAGCGTCATACTCGGTGGAGATACGCAGTATTTT. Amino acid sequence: CASSVILGGDTQYF. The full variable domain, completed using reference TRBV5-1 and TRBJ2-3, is KAGVTQTPRYLIKTRGQQVTLSCSPISGHRSVSWYQQTPGQGLQFLFEYFSETQRNKGNFPGRFSGRQFSNSRSEMNVSTLELGDSALYLCASSVILGGDTQYFGPGTRLTVL.

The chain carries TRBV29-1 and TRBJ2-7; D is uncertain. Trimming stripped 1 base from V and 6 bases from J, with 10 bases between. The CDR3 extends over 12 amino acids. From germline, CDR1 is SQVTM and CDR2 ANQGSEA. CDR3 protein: CSVEVQATEQYF. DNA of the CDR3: TGCAGCGTTGAAGTTCAGGCTACCGAGCAGTACTTC.

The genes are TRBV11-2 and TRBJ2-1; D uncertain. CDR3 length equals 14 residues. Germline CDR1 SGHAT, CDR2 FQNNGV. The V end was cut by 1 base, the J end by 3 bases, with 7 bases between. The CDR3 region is CASSLGYGYNEQFF. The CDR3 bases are TGTGCCAGCAGCTTAGGTTACGGCTACAATGAGCAGTTCTTC.

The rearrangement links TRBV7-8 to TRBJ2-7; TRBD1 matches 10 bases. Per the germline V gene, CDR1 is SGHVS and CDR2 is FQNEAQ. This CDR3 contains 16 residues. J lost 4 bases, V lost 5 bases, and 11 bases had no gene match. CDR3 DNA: TGTGCCAGCAGCCGCCGTTGGGACAGGGGTTCTTACGAGCAGTACTTC. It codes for CASSRRWDRGSYEQYF. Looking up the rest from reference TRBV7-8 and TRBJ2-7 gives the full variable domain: GAGVSQSPRYKVAKRGQDVALRCDPISGHVSLFWYQQALGQGPEFLTYFQNEAQLDKSGLPSDRFFAERPEGSVSTLKIQRTQQEDSAVYLCASSRRWDRGSYEQYFGPGTRLTVT.

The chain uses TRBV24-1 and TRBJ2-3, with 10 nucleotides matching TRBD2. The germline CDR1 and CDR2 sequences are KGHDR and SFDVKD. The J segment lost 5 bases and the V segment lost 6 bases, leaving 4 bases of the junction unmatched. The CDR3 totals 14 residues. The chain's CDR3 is CATSPSGRGDTQYF. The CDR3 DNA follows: TGTGCCACCAGTCCTAGCGGGAGAGGAGATACGCAGTATTTT.

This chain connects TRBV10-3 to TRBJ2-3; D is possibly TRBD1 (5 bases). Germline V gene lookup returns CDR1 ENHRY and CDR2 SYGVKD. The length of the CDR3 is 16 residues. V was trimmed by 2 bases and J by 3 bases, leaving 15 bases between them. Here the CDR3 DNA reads TGTGCCATCAGTGAGACTGGGGCAGGGTTAACAGATACGCAGTATTTT. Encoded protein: CAISETGAGLTDTQYF.